Below are 15 T cell receptor beta chains sequenced from a single sample in a study of shared clonotypes between healthy human individuals. The repertoire was sequenced with immunoSEQ multiplex PCR; TCRdb's copy has only in-frame clones and lacks some. Of 950,000 to 1,100,000 clones listed, more than 65% were seen once; the top ten hold about 1.5%. Sequencing was carried out using memory CD4+ T cells sorted from blood. As for subset: CD45RA-negative fraction. These receptor sequences come from a young man in good health.

This chain links TRBV9 with TRBJ2-2; the D gene is possibly TRBD2 (6 bases). The V gene's germline CDR1 is SGDLS and CDR2 YYNGEE. The CDR3 is made up of 17 amino acids. V was cut by 1 base and J by 7 bases, with 20 bases left in between. The CDR3 nucleotides read TGTGCCAGCAGCGTAAATGTCGCGGGGCCGAGGAGCGGGGAGCTGTTTTTT. Translating it yields CASSVNVAGPRSGELFF.

This clone was observed once. The rearrangement uses TRBV9 and TRBJ2-1, with D uncertain. V lost 4 bases to trimming and J lost 8 bases, with 16 bases between them. This CDR3 has 14 amino acids. The germline V gene has CDR1 SGDLS and CDR2 YYNGEE. For the CDR3, the DNA is TGTGCCAGCAGCCCCCGTAGAGCGTCCCATGAGCAGTTCTTC. Protein product: CASSPRRASHEQFF.

The rearrangement joins TRBV14 to TRBJ2-2; no clear D. The germline V gene encodes CDR1 SGHDN and CDR2 FVKESK. The CDR3 contains 14 residues. The V end lost 6 bases, the J end lost 2 bases, and 10 bases lay between the germline ends. The CDR3 DNA reads as TGTGCCAGCAGTTCCTTCCTTAACACCGGGGAGCTGTTTTTT. This translates into CASSSFLNTGELFF.

In this sample, this clone turned up a few times. The same CDR3 is also encoded by other DNA sequences in this sample. The rearrangement uses TRBV6-1 and TRBJ1-4, with D perhaps TRBD1 (6 bases). The CDR3 sequence is 14 residues long. CDR1 MNHNS and CDR2 SASEGT come from the germline V gene. V was pared by 6 bases and J by 3 bases, with 11 bases between. CDR3 sequence: CASRQGVANEKLFF. In nucleotides, the CDR3 is TGTGCCAGCAGACAGGGAGTAGCTAATGAAAAACTGTTTTTT.

This clone was found once. The V and J genes are TRBV2 and TRBJ2-2, with D unresolved. The CDR3 loop spans 14 amino acids. V was cut by 6 bases and J by 8 bases, with 16 bases left in between. The germline gives CDR1 SNHLY, CDR2 FYNNEI. This chain's CDR3 is CASSLAMSRGELFF. The CDR3 DNA follows: TGTGCCAGCAGCCTCGCTATGTCTCGGGGGGAGCTGTTTTTT.

This clone was seen only a few times. This rearrangement joins TRBV10-2 to TRBJ2-7; 8 bases line up with TRBD1. The V segment lost 5 bases and the J segment 2 bases; nucleotides outside the gene matches: 5. There are 14 residues in the CDR3. In germline, CDR1 is WSHSY, CDR2 SAAADI. The CDR3 region is CASSRPQGAYEQYF. The CDR3 region has the DNA TGCGCCAGCAGTAGGCCACAGGGGGCCTACGAGCAGTACTTC.

The chain's CDR3 is CASSQEGLSGANVLTF. The CDR3 nucleotides are TGCGCCAGCAGCCAAGAGGGCCTCTCTGGGGCCAACGTCCTGACTTTC. The rearrangement uses TRBV4-3 and TRBJ2-6, with D hard to call. V lost 0 bases to trimming and J lost 0 bases, with 6 bases between them. The CDR3 length is 16 residues. Germline V CDR1 and CDR2: LGHNA, YSLEER.

The rearrangement joins TRBV27 to TRBJ2-7; D may be TRBD1 (6 bases). CDR3 length: 11 residues. The V end lost 6 bases, the J end lost 6 bases, and 9 bases lay between the germline ends. The germline V gene encodes CDR1 MNHEY and CDR2 SMNVEV (reference sequence). Here the CDR3 reads CASRGGAEQYF. As DNA, the CDR3 is TGTGCCAGCAGAGGGGGAGCCGAGCAGTACTTC.

This clone has just a few counts. The sample carries other DNA sequences with the same CDR3. The rearrangement uses TRBV9 and TRBJ2-1, with 8 bases fitting TRBD1. CDR1 and CDR2 (germline): SGDLS, YYNGEE. This CDR3 region has 16 residues. The junction had 5 bases not matched to a gene; V was cut back by 0 bases and J by 3 bases. CDR3 residues: CASSVAQGAGYNEQFF. Here the CDR3 DNA reads TGTGCCAGCAGCGTAGCTCAGGGGGCCGGCTACAATGAGCAGTTCTTC.

The rearrangement links TRBV6-5 to TRBJ1-1; the match to TRBD1 covers 10 bases. Germline trimming cut 4 bases from V and 5 bases from J; bases unmatched to any gene: 4. CDR1 and CDR2 (germline): MNHEY, SVGAGI. The CDR3 contains 14 residues. The chain's CDR3 is CASSSGQGLTEAFF. The CDR3 nucleotides read TGTGCCAGCAGTTCGGGACAGGGGTTAACTGAAGCTTTCTTT.

The V gene is TRBV19, the J gene TRBJ1-4; D not certain. CDR3 size: 13 residues. The V gene lost 6 bases and the J gene lost 2 bases, with 7 bases spanning the gap. The V gene's germline CDR1 is LNHDA and CDR2 SQIVND (reference sequence). CDR3 in amino acids: CASSTVTNEKLFF. The CDR3 DNA follows: TGTGCCAGTAGCACCGTTACTAATGAAAAACTGTTTTTT.

The chain employs TRBV6-6 and TRBJ2-1, with 7 nucleotides matching TRBD1. In germline, CDR1 is MNHNY, CDR2 SVGAGI (reference sequence). Losses at the gene ends were 4 bases for V and 0 bases for J; bases not matched to a gene: 3. The CDR3 sequence is 15 residues long. The CDR3 region is CASSLRQGSYNEQFF. The CDR3 DNA is TGTGCCAGCAGTTTAAGACAGGGCTCCTACAATGAGCAGTTCTTC.

V gene TRBV19 combines with J gene TRBJ1-2; D unclear. Germline lookup yields CDR1 LNHDA and CDR2 SQIVND (reference sequence). The CDR3 is made up of 13 amino acids. Trimming took 5 bases from V and 4 from J, leaving 11 bases between them. The CDR3 bases are TGTGCCAGTAGTGCCGACAAGCGCTATGGCTACACCTTC. Protein sequence: CASSADKRYGYTF.

V is TRBV5-1 and J is TRBJ1-2; 9 bases line up with TRBD1. Per germline, CDR1 SGHRS and CDR2 YFSETQ. The CDR3 sequence is 16 residues long. V lost 3 bases, J lost 0 bases, and 6 bases stayed unmatched. CDR3 DNA: TGCGCCAGCAGCTGGGGGGACAGGGCCGCTAACTATGGCTACACCTTC. Amino acid sequence: CASSWGDRAANYGYTF.

The chain recombines TRBV28 with TRBJ1-4, with D perhaps matching TRBD1 (6 bases). CDR1 is MDHEN and CDR2 is SYDVKM in the germline V gene. V was shortened by 5 bases and J by 8 bases, with 21 bases between the two germline ends. This CDR3 has 16 amino acids. CDR3 in amino acids: CASSPGGGRKVEKLFF. The CDR3 bases are TGTGCCAGCAGTCCTGGAGGGGGGCGAAAGGTAGAAAAACTGTTTTTT.